Sequencing of this TCR beta chain was carried out in a study of cytomegalovirus exposure and HLA in healthy donors. Study-level points and caveats: A later analysis appeared to link common viral pathogens to several of the most significant clusters. As a later analysis revealed, most CMV-associated TCR beta chains appeared HLA-restricted. Cytomegalovirus-associated TCR beta chains were listed, numbering some 150. A later analysis, which compared TCR beta chains of equal frequency, found the HLA-associated ones more clonally expanded.

PCR primers comprised 60 Vbeta and 13 Jbeta primers. This table comes from immunoSEQ multiplex PCR, and its TCRdb copy is limited to in-frame clones, with some not included. The table lists 150,000 to 200,000 clones. Germline-derived CDR1 and CDR2 are KGHSH and LQKENI. Trimming removed 4 bases from V and 5 bases from J, with 15 bases in between. The CDR3 is 14 residues long. Comments on this clone: What it binds is unknown.

The receptor was derived from a woman aged 55-70 years in good health and CMV-seronegative. Input material: PBMCs. The rearrangement links TRBV18 to TRBJ2-7; D is ambiguous. The CDR3 nucleotides read TGTGCCAGCTCACTCGGAATCTTAGGAGACGAGCAGTACTTC. As protein: CASSLGILGDEQYF.